The count of the clone carrying this T cell receptor beta chain is one. Its antigen is undetermined. The data belong to a study of T cell responses to AZD1222 COVID-19 vaccine. Using immunoSEQ multiplex PCR, the repertoire was profiled, and TCRdb retains in-frame clones only, with some absent. The data contain 180,000 or so clones, about 90% of them singletons. The study's findings and limits: Vaccination with two AZD1222 doses was followed by a rise in Spike-specific TCR breadth and depth. It should be noted that donors were predominantly white British and more often female, and clonal diversity was possibly underestimated.

The sequencing here drew on peripheral blood, taken 28 days after the second dose of the MenACWY control vaccine. The source is an adult who received the MenACWY meningococcal vaccine as a control.

The CDR3 DNA follows: TGTGCCAGCAGCCCCCTACAGGCTAACACTGAAGCTTTCTTT. The encoded protein is CASSPLQANTEAFF. The rearrangement links TRBV4-2 to TRBJ1-1; possible D gene TRBD1, 5 bases. Germline CDR1 and CDR2: LGHNA and YNFKEQ. Trimming stripped 4 bases from V and 2 bases from J, with 11 bases between. The length of the CDR3 is 14 residues.